This T cell receptor beta chain is drawn from a study of blood T cell repertoires in COVID-19. It was during active infection that Seattle patients were enrolled and then longitudinally followed. The table came from immunoSEQ multiplex PCR; TCRdb's copy has only in-frame clones and leaves some out. The sample lists 300,000 to 350,000 clones, approximately 88% seen once, with 1.5% to 2% in the top ten. Sequencing was done on a sample of peripheral blood. The TCR sequence derives from a woman in her 30s with COVID-19, enrolled during active disease.

The CDR3 here is CASRGTGVGDGEQYV. For the CDR3, the DNA is TGTGCCAGCAGGGGGACAGGCGTGGGGGATGGCGAGCAGTACGTC. The rearrangement uses TRBV2 and TRBJ2-7; 8 nucleotides line up with TRBD1. Germline V gene sequence: CDR1 SNHLY, CDR2 FYNNEI. The length of the CDR3 is 15 residues. Losses at the gene ends were 6 bases for V and 6 bases for J; bases not matched to a gene: 13.